This entry lists 9 T cell receptor beta chains sequenced from one sample in a study of blood T cell repertoires in COVID-19. Only in-frame clones appear in the TCRdb table, and some are missing; sequencing was by immunoSEQ multiplex PCR. The profile covers some 110,000 clones, with roughly 88% appearing a single time and 5% to 6% taken by the ten largest. Sequenced sample: peripheral blood. The receptor set was obtained from a human donor in a cohort sampled during active COVID-19.

V gene TRBV5-8 combines with J gene TRBJ2-6; D gene uncertain. Deletions cut 3 bases from V and 0 bases from J, with 10 bases between. The CDR3 covers 16 residues. CDR1 and CDR2 (germline): SGHTS, YDEGEE. The CDR3 DNA reads as TGTGCCAGCAGCTACAGACCAGCCTCTGGGGCCAACGTCCTGACTTTC. Translated, it gives CASSYRPASGANVLTF.

This sequence joins TRBV12-3 or TRBV12-4 and TRBJ2-7; D possibly corresponds to TRBD2 (5 bases). The CDR3 loop spans 13 amino acids. With 4 bases removed from V and 5 bases from J, the gap between germline ends came to 12 bases. The CDR3 spells CASSSYRRDEQYF. The CDR3 region has the DNA TGTGCCAGCAGTTCTTATAGGCGGGACGAGCAGTACTTC.

This chain uses TRBV25-1 with TRBJ2-7, with 7 bases fitting TRBD1. J gave up 11 bases and V 5 bases, and 9 bases lay outside the gene matches. From germline, CDR1 is MGHDK and CDR2 SYGVNS. This CDR3 is 12 amino acids long. The CDR3 loop reads CASSHRPGQKYF. The CDR3 region has the DNA TGTGCCAGCAGTCATCGCCCGGGACAGAAGTACTTC.

This rearrangement joins TRBV10-3 to TRBJ2-7; 7 positions agree with TRBD2. The CDR3 sequence is 14 residues long. Trimming at V came to 10 bases and at J to 3 bases, leaving 12 bases not matched to a gene. Germline lookup yields CDR1 ENHRY and CDR2 SYGVKD. CDR3 residues: CATRASGDLYEQYF. CDR3 DNA sequence: TGTGCCACCAGGGCTAGCGGAGACCTCTACGAGCAGTACTTC.

V is TRBV11-1 and J is TRBJ2-2; perhaps TRBD2 as D (6 bases). Trimming removed 1 base at V and 8 bases at J, with 14 bases between. Germline loops: CDR1 SGHAT, CDR2 FQDESV (reference sequence). CDR3 length: 15 residues. CDR3 nucleotide sequence: TGTGCCAGCAGCTTAGGCGGGGCTCCCGCGGGGGAGCTGTTTTTT. Translation gives CASSLGGAPAGELFF.

The chain employs TRBV4-1 and TRBJ1-3; 9 bases are a match to TRBD1. J lost 5 bases, V lost 2 bases, and 10 bases had no gene match. The CDR3 runs to 17 residues. Germline V CDR1 and CDR2: MGHRA, YSYEKL. The CDR3 DNA follows: TGCGCCAGCAGCCAATCTCGACAGGGGGATCGAAGAAACACCATATATTTT. It is translated as CASSQSRQGDRRNTIYF.

The chain joins TRBV19 to TRBJ2-3; 9 bases are shared with TRBD2. The germline gives CDR1 LNHDA, CDR2 SQIVND (reference sequence). The CDR3 loop spans 14 amino acids. Germline trimming cut 11 bases from V and 2 bases from J; bases unmatched to any gene: 8. DNA of the CDR3: TGTGCCTCATCTAGCGGGAAGTTCACAGATACGCAGTATTTT. This gives the protein CASSSGKFTDTQYF.

V gene TRBV27 combines with J gene TRBJ2-7, with D perhaps matching TRBD2 (6 bases). The V end lost 2 bases, the J end lost 0 bases, and 11 bases lay between the germline ends. The CDR3 loop spans 15 amino acids. In germline, CDR1 is MNHEY, CDR2 SMNVEV (reference sequence). CDR3 amino acids: CASSLVGGSSYEQYF. CDR3 nucleotide sequence: TGTGCCAGCAGTTTAGTCGGGGGAAGCTCCTACGAGCAGTACTTC.

This chain uses TRBV27 with TRBJ2-1, with D possibly TRBD2 on 6 matching bases. Deletions cut 5 bases from V and 1 base from J, with 9 bases between. Germline CDR1 MNHEY, CDR2 SMNVEV (reference sequence). The CDR3 contains 14 residues. The CDR3 sequence is CASSREQSYNEQFF. CDR3 DNA sequence: TGTGCCAGCAGTCGGGAGCAATCCTACAATGAGCAGTTCTTC.